This is a list of T cell receptor beta chains from one sample in a study of shared clonotypes between healthy human individuals. Profiled with immunoSEQ multiplex PCR; TCRdb holds only in-frame clones, not every one. Of about 750,000 clones listed, more than 85% are singletons. The sample was naive CD8+ T cells sorted from blood. These receptors were collected from a man younger than 40 in good health. CDR3s include the opening cysteine and the closing phenylalanine or tryptophan. D genes are given only for firm matches. Where a row states a size, it is once, few, many or the class of an expanded clone; other rows omit it.

size,V,D,J,DNA,CDR3
NA,TRBV7-3,TRBD1,TRBJ1-1,TGTGCCAGCAGCTTAAGAGGGACAGGGGTATGGACTGAAGCTTTCTTT,CASSLRGTGVWTEAFF
NA,TRBV29-1,NA,TRBJ2-7,TGCAGCGCAGGGGGTCTAGCGGAAGATGTGTACTACGAGCAGTACTTC,CSAGGLAEDVYYEQYF
NA,TRBV5-1,NA,TRBJ2-3,TGCGCCAGCAGCCCCTTACCCGGGGCGCCTTACACAGATACGCAGTATTTT,CASSPLPGAPYTDTQYF
NA,TRBV7-8,TRBD1,TRBJ2-5,TGTGCCAGCAGCTCACCCGGGACAGGGACCCAAGAGACCCAGTACTTC,CASSSPGTGTQETQYF
NA,TRBV9,NA,TRBJ1-3,TGTGCCAGCAGTCCCCGGGCGGGGGCTGGAAACACCATATATTTT,CASSPRAGAGNTIYF
NA,TRBV5-6,NA,TRBJ2-3,TGTGCCAGCAGCTTGAGGGATCTATTCACAGATACGCAGTATTTT,CASSLRDLFTDTQYF
NA,TRBV5-1,NA,TRBJ1-1,TGCGCCAGCAGCTTGGCCCACCAAACAGGGAGAAGAGAGAACACTGAAGCTTTCTTT,CASSLAHQTGRRENTEAFF
NA,TRBV15,NA,TRBJ2-1,TGTGCCACCAGCAGAGATAAGACAGCTTACAATGAGCAGTTCTTC,CATSRDKTAYNEQFF
NA,TRBV19,NA,TRBJ1-1,TGTGCCAGTAGTGGATCGGGATACGGCGGCGCTGAAGCTTTCTTT,CASSGSGYGGAEAFF
NA,TRBV27,TRBD2,TRBJ2-7,TGTGCCAGCAGCCCGGGACTAGCGGGAGTAACCGAGCAGTACTTC,CASSPGLAGVTEQYF
NA,TRBV27,NA,TRBJ1-1,TGTGCCAGCAGTCCCGCGGGCGGAAACACTGAAGCTTTCTTT,CASSPAGGNTEAFF
NA,TRBV29-1,NA,TRBJ2-7,TGCAGCGTTGAAGGTGGCGGGACCTACGAGCAGTACTTC,CSVEGGGTYEQYF
NA,TRBV5-1,TRBD2,TRBJ2-5,TGCGCCAGCAGCTTGGAGACTAGCGGGTACCAAGAGACCCAGTACTTC,CASSLETSGYQETQYF
NA,TRBV30,NA,TRBJ2-1,TGTGCCTGGAGTACCTCAAATGAGCAGTTCTTC,CAWSTSNEQFF
NA,TRBV4-1,TRBD2,TRBJ2-5,TGCGCCAGCAGCCACCTTCTGGCGGGAGCTAAGGAGACCCAGTACTTC,CASSHLLAGAKETQYF
NA,TRBV4-1,NA,TRBJ2-1,TGCGCCAGCAGCCAAGCTGGGATCTCCTACAATGAGCAGTTCTTC,CASSQAGISYNEQFF
NA,TRBV9,NA,TRBJ2-7,TGTGCCAGCAGCGTAGCGGGAACCAACGAGCAGTACTTC,CASSVAGTNEQYF
NA,TRBV19,NA,TRBJ2-2,TGTGCCAGTAGTATTTATGACACCGGGGAGCTGTTTTTT,CASSIYDTGELFF
NA,TRBV5-1,NA,TRBJ2-2,TGCGCCAGCAGCTTGTTACAGGGTATGGGCGGGGAGCTGTTTTTT,CASSLLQGMGGELFF
once,TRBV28,NA,TRBJ1-4,TGTGCCAGCCGCAGACCCGGATATGAAAAACTGTTTTTT,CASRRPGYEKLFF
NA,TRBV19,TRBD1,TRBJ2-7,TGTGCCAGTAGTATCGGGCAGGGGGCCTACGAGCAGTACTTC,CASSIGQGAYEQYF
NA,TRBV19,TRBD2,TRBJ2-1,TGTGCCAGTAGTATTACTAGCGGGAGGGTGAATGAGCAGTTCTTC,CASSITSGRVNEQFF
NA,TRBV15,NA,TRBJ1-1,TGTGCCACCAGCAGAGTAGGTCGGACTGAAGCTTTCTTT,CATSRVGRTEAFF
NA,TRBV15,NA,TRBJ2-7,TGTGCCACCAGCAGAGGGCTAGATAAGACCTACGAGCAGTACTTC,CATSRGLDKTYEQYF
NA,TRBV5-5,NA,TRBJ2-7,TGTGCCAGCAGCTTGGTGGGGGGTAGGGACGAGCAGTACTTC,CASSLVGGRDEQYF
NA,TRBV28,NA,TRBJ1-4,TGTGCCAGCAGTTCAGGACAAGGGGGGATTGAAAAACTGTTTTTT,CASSSGQGGIEKLFF